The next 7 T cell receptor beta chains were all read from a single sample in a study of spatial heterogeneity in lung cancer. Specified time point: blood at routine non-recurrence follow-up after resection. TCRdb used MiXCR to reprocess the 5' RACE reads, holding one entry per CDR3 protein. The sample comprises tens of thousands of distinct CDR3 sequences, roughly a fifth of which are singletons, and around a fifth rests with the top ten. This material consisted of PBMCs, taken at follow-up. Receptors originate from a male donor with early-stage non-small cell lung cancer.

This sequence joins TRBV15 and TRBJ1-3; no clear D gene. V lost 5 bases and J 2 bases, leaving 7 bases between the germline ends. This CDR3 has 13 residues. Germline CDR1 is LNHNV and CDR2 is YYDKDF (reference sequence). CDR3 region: CATSGQAGNTIYF. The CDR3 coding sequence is TGTGCCACCAGCGGGCAGGCTGGAAACACCATATATTTT.

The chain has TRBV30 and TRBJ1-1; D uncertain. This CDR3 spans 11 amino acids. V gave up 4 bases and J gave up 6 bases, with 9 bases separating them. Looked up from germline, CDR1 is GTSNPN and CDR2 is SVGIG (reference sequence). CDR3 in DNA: TGTGCCTGGACTTACCTCCCTGAAGCTTTCTTT. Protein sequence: CAWTYLPEAFF. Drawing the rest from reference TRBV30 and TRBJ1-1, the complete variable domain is SQTIHQWPATLVQPVGSPLSLECTVEGTSNPNLYWYRQAAGRGLQLLFYSVGIGQISSEVPQNLSASRPQDRQFILSSKKLLLSDSGFYLCAWTYLPEAFFGQGTRLTVV.

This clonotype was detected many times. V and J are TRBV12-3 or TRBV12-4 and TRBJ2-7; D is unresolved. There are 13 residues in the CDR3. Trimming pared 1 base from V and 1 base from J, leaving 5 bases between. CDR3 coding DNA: TGTGCCAGCAGTTTAGGCCCATCCTACGAGCAGTACGTC. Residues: CASSLGPSYEQYV.

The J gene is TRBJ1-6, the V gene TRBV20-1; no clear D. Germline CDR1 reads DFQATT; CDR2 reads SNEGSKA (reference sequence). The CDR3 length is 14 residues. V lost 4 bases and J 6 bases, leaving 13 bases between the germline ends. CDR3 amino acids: CSANLLGSNSPLHF. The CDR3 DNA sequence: TGCAGTGCTAACTTATTGGGAAGTAATTCACCCCTCCACTTT.

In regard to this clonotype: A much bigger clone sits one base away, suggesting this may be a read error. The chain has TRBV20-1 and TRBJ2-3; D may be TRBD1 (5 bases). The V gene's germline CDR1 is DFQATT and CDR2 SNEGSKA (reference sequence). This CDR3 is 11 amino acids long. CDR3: CSAQQDFTRYF. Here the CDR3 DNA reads TGCAGTGCCCAACAGGATTTTACGCGGTATTTT.

CDR3 nucleotide sequence: TGTGCCAGCACGCTTACGAGAACCGGGGAGCTGTTTTTT. Its translation is CASTLTRTGELFF. This sequence joins TRBV2 and TRBJ2-2, with D unclear. V lost 7 bases to trimming and J lost 5 bases, with 11 bases between them. The CDR3 loop spans 13 amino acids. The germline V gene encodes CDR1 SNHLY and CDR2 FYNNEI.

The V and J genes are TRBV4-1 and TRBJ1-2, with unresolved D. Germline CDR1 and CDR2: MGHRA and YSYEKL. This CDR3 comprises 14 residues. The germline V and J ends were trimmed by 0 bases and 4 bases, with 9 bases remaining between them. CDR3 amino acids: CASSQDRQFYGYTF. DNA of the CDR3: TGCGCCAGCAGCCAAGATAGGCAGTTCTATGGCTACACCTTC.